The present T cell receptor (beta chain) was sequenced within a study of blood T cell repertoires in COVID-19. Per germline, CDR1 GTSNPN and CDR2 SVGIG (reference sequence). The CDR3 is 14 residues long. The ends were cut back, 8 bases at V and 1 base at J, with 15 bases in the middle. Per the authors' pipeline: Cell counts per sample came from amplifying reference gene primers. The repertoire was sequenced with immunoSEQ multiplex PCR; TCRdb's copy has only in-frame clones and lacks some. V, J and clone size are those of that table, while D and trimming were read from the DNA. The profile shows tens of thousands of clones, approximately 90% of them singletons.

This clonotype originated in a man between 65 and 85 years old with acute or convalescent COVID-19. The chain uses TRBV30 and TRBJ1-3; D uncertain. Sequencing was carried out using peripheral blood. In nucleotides, the CDR3 is TGTGCCGGCCTGACTAGGGTATCTGGAAACACCATATATTTT. Encoded protein: CAGLTRVSGNTIYF. The variable domain in full, with the rest retrieved from reference TRBV30 and TRBJ1-3, is SQTIHQWPATLVQPVGSPLSLECTVEGTSNPNLYWYRQAAGRGLQLLFYSVGIGQISSEVPQNLSASRPQDRQFILSSKKLLLSDSGFYLCAGLTRVSGNTIYFGEGSWLTVV.